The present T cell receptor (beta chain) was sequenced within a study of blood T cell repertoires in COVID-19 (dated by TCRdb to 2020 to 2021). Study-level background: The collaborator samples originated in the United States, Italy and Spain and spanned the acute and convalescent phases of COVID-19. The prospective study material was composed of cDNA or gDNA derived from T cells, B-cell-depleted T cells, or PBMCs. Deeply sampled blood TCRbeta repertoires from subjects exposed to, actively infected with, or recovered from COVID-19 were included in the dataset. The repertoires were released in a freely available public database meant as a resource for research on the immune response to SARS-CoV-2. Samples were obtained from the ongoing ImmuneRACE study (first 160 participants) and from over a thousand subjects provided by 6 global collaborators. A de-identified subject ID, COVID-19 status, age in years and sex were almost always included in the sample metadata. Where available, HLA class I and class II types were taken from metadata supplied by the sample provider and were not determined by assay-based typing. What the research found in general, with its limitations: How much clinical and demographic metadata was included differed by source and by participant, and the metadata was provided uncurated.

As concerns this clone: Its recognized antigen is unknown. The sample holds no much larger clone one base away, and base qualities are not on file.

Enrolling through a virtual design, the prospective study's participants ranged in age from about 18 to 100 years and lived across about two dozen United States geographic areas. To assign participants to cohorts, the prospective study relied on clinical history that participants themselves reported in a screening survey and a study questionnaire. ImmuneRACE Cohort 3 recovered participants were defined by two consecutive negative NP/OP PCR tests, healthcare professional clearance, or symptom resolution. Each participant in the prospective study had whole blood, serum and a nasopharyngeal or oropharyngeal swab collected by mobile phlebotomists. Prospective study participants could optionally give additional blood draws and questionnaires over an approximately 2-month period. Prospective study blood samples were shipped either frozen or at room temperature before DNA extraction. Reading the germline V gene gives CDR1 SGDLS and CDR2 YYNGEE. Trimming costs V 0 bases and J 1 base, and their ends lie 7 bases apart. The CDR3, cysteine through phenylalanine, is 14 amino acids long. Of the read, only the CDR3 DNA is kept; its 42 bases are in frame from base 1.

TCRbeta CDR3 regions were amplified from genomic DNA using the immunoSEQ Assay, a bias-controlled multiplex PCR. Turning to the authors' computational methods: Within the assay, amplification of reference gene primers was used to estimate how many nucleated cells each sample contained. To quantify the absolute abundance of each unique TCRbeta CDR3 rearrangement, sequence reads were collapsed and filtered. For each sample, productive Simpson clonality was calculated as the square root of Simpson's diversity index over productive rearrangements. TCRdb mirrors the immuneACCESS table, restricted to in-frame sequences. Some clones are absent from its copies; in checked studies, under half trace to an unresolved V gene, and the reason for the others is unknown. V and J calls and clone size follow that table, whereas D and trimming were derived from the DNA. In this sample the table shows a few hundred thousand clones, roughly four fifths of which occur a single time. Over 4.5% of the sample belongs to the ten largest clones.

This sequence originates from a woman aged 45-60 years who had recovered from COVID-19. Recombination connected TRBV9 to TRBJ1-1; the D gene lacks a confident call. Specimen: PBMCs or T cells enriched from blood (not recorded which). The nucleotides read TGTGCCAGCAGCGTAGGGCCCTCGAACACTGAAGCTTTCTTT. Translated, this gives CASSVGPSNTEAFF.